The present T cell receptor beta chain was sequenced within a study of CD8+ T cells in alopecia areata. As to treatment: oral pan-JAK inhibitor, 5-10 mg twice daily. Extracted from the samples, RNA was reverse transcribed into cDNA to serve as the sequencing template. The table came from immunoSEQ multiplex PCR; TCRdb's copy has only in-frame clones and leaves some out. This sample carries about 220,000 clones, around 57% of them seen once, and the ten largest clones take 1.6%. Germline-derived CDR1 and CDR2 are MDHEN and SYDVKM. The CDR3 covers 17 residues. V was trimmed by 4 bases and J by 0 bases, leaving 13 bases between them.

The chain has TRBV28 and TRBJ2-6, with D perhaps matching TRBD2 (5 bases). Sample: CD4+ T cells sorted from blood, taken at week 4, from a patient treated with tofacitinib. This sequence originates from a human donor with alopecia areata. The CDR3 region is CASSSVVGSSGANVLTF. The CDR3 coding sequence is TGTGCCAGCAGTTCAGTGGTTGGGAGCTCTGGGGCCAACGTCCTGACTTTC.